This T cell receptor beta chain stems from a study of blood T cell repertoires in COVID-19. Study-wide background: The United States, Italy and Spain provided the acute and convalescent COVID-19 samples.

CDR1 SGHAT and CDR2 FQNNGV come from the germline V gene. The CDR3 totals 15 residues. Losses at the gene ends were 5 bases for V and 9 bases for J; bases not matched to a gene: 10. Produced via immunoSEQ multiplex PCR; TCRdb's table is partial and in-frame only. Among roughly 87,000 clones listed, 88% were seen once. This clone was picked up a small number of times. The sample comprised peripheral blood. The rearrangement joins TRBV11-2 to TRBJ1-6; 7 positions agree with TRBD1. This clonotype was obtained from a man in his fifties or sixties with acute or convalescent COVID-19. CDR3 coding DNA: TGTGCCAGCAGCCCTCTGGGACAGTCAATTTCACCCCTCCACTTT. This sequence encodes CASSPLGQSISPLHF.